This T cell receptor beta chain was identified during a study of cytomegalovirus exposure and HLA in healthy donors. The CDR3 is 14 amino acids. The ends were cut back, 5 bases at V and 3 bases at J, with 11 bases in the middle. CDR1 is SGHAT and CDR2 is FQNNGV in the germline V gene. The repertoire was sequenced with immunoSEQ multiplex PCR; TCRdb's copy has only in-frame clones and lacks some. The profile covers 90,000 or so clones, with around 85% appearing a single time and 20% to 25% taken by the ten largest. The gene calls are TRBV11-2 and TRBJ2-1, with a possible D match to TRBD1 (5 bases). The sample consisted of PBMCs. The receptor was isolated from a young man in good health and CMV-seropositive. The CDR3 DNA is TGTGCCAGCAGCCAGTCAGGGAACTACAATGAGCAGTTCTTC. Amino acid sequence: CASSQSGNYNEQFF.